The entry that follows covers one TCR beta chain sequence. No antigen is known for it. The PCR had 60 Vbeta and 13 Jbeta primers. In the original processing: In a later analysis, the count reached 76 million or so unique TCR beta chains, with about 11 million shared. Sequencing was performed with immunoSEQ multiplex PCR; in TCRdb, only in-frame clones are kept and a portion is missing. V and J calls and clone size are copied from that table; D and trimming were computed from the DNA. Found here are about 120,000 clones; the top ten clones hold about 3.5%. The record originates from a study of cytomegalovirus exposure and HLA in healthy donors. Study-level background: Findings of an earlier analysis included more than 90 million unique TCR beta sequences from 200 million or so T cells. Study findings and constraints: In a later analysis, common viral pathogens appeared linked to several of the most significant clusters. Among TCR beta chains, those listed as cytomegalovirus-associated numbered fewer than 200.

V lost 6 bases, J lost 0 bases, and 17 bases lay in between. CDR1 and CDR2 from the germline V gene are SNHLY and FYNNEI. The CDR3 is 16 residues long. Sequencing was performed on PBMCs. The V and J genes are TRBV2 and TRBJ1-1; TRBD1 might be the D (6 bases). The sequence was collected from a man younger than 35 in good health and CMV-seronegative. CDR3 sequence: CASREQGGVLNTEAFF. The CDR3 DNA reads as TGTGCCAGCAGGGAACAAGGGGGGGTTTTGAACACTGAAGCTTTCTTT. The variable domain in full, completed from reference TRBV2 and TRBJ1-1, reads EPEVTQTPSHQVTQMGQEVILRCVPISNHLYFYWYRQILGQKVEFLVSFYNNEISEKSEIFDDQFSVERPDGSNFTLKIRSTKLEDSAMYFCASREQGGVLNTEAFFGQGTRLTVV.